What follows is one T cell receptor (beta chain) and its context. These data come from a study of blood T cell repertoires in COVID-19. Study as a whole: PBMCs, B-cell-depleted T cells, or T cells provided the cDNA or gDNA that made up the material.

V lost 6 bases to trimming and J lost 1 base, with 12 bases between them. CDR1 MNHEY and CDR2 SVGAGI come from the germline V gene. This CDR3 contains 14 residues. The method was immunoSEQ multiplex PCR; TCRdb's version includes in-frame clones alone and lacks a portion of them. The table includes 300,000 to 350,000 clones, 90% detected once. During active infection, Seattle patients enrolled and were then monitored through disease. Sequencing used peripheral blood. The source of this sequence is a woman aged 25 to 45 with COVID-19, enrolled during active disease. The chain uses TRBV6-5 and TRBJ1-1; D gene unclear. CDR3 nucleotide sequence: TGTGCCAGCAGCACCCTCAGAAAGAACACTGAAGCTTTCTTT. Translated, it gives CASSTLRKNTEAFF.